The next 7 T cell receptor beta chains were all read from a single sample in a study of cytomegalovirus exposure and HLA in healthy donors. Researchers ran the PCR with 60 Vbeta and 13 Jbeta primers. TCRdb's table, derived via immunoSEQ multiplex PCR, lists solely in-frame clones and lacks some. Of about 160,000 clones in the sample, approximately 80% are singletons; the top ten hold 1.3%. Sequencing input: PBMCs. The receptors originated from a woman in her fifties or sixties in good health and CMV-seronegative.

The genes are TRBV5-5 and TRBJ1-2, with D maybe TRBD1 (5 bases). Germline V gives CDR1 SGHKS, CDR2 YYEKEE (reference sequence). This CDR3 has 15 residues. Trimming took off 4 bases at V and 0 bases at J, with 13 bases between the two ends. CDR3 DNA sequence: TGTGCCAGCAGCCCAAACAGGAGAGCTAACTATGGCTACACCTTC. Translation: CASSPNRRANYGYTF.

This clone has a handful of counts. Other DNA sequences in this sample translate to the same CDR3. The V call is TRBV11-2, the J call TRBJ2-5; maybe TRBD1 (6 bases). The CDR3 runs to 15 residues. V was shortened by 4 bases and J by 2 bases, with 14 bases between the two germline ends. CDR1 and CDR2 (germline): SGHAT, FQNNGV. In DNA, the CDR3 is TGTGCCAGCAGCTACATCGCCGGACAGCAAGAGACCCAGTACTTC. The encoded protein is CASSYIAGQQETQYF.

The gene calls are TRBV15 and TRBJ2-7, with 8 bases identical to TRBD2. The V segment lost 1 base and the J segment 0 bases; nucleotides outside the gene matches: 2. Germline lookup yields CDR1 LNHNV and CDR2 YYDKDF (reference sequence). The CDR3 loop spans 15 amino acids. CDR3 sequence (DNA): TGTGCCACCAGCAGAGCTAGCGGGTACTCCTACGAGCAGTACTTC. It codes for CATSRASGYSYEQYF. Variable domain in full (rest from reference TRBV15 and TRBJ2-7): DAMVIQNPRYQVTQFGKPVTLSCSQTLNHNVMYWYQQKSSQAPKLLFHYYDKDFNNEADTPDNFQSRRPNTSFCFLDIRSPGLGDTAMYLCATSRASGYSYEQYFGPGTRLTVT.

The gene calls are TRBV5-1 and TRBJ1-1; a weak D match, TRBD1 (6 bases). There are 16 residues in the CDR3. With 1 base removed from V and 1 base from J, the gap between germline ends came to 14 bases. Germline V CDR1 and CDR2: SGHRS, YFSETQ. CDR3 DNA sequence: TGCGCCAGCAGCTTGATACCAGGGACAAAGAACACTGAAGCTTTCTTT. This gives the protein CASSLIPGTKNTEAFF. Full variable domain (missing parts from reference TRBV5-1 and TRBJ1-1): KAGVTQTPRYLIKTRGQQVTLSCSPISGHRSVSWYQQTPGQGLQFLFEYFSETQRNKGNFPGRFSGRQFSNSRSEMNVSTLELGDSALYLCASSLIPGTKNTEAFFGQGTRLTVV.

V and J are TRBV5-1 and TRBJ2-5; the D gene is possibly TRBD2 (6 bases). Germline CDR1 is SGHRS and CDR2 is YFSETQ. The CDR3 runs 14 residues. V gave up 6 bases and J gave up 1 base, with 13 bases separating them. The DNA of the CDR3 is TGCGCCAGCACCGGGGGAGGACCCCAAGAGACCCAGTACTTC. This encodes CASTGGGPQETQYF.

This rearrangement joins TRBV10-2 to TRBJ1-2; the match to TRBD1 covers 7 bases. Germline V gene lookup returns CDR1 WSHSY and CDR2 SAAADI. The V segment lost 3 bases and the J segment 4 bases; nucleotides outside the gene matches: 5. The CDR3 runs 14 residues. The CDR3 here is CASSETGVIYGYTF. CDR3 sequence (DNA): TGCGCCAGCAGTGAAACAGGGGTTATCTATGGCTACACCTTC.

This clone appeared a single time. This rearrangement joins TRBV27 to TRBJ2-6, with a weak D call TRBD1 (6 bases). The CDR3 consists of 17 residues. Trimming pared 4 bases from V and 0 bases from J, leaving 13 bases between. Germline V gene data show CDR1 as MNHEY and CDR2 as SMNVEV (reference sequence). CDR3 bases: TGTGCCAGCAGTTGGGGACACTCCATCTCTGGGGCCAACGTCCTGACTTTC. It translates to CASSWGHSISGANVLTF.